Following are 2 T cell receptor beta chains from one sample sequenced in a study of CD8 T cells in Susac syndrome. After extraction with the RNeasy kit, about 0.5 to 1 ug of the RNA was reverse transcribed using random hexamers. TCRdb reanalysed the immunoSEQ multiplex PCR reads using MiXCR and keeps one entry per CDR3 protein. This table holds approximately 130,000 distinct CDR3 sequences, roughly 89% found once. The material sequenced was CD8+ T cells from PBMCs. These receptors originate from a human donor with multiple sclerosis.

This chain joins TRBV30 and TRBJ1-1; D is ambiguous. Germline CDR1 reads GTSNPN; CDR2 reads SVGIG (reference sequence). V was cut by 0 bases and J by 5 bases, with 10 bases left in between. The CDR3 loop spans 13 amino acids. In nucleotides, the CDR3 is TGTGCCTGGAGTGTCAAGGGAGGGACTGAAGCTTTCTTT. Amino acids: CAWSVKGGTEAFF.

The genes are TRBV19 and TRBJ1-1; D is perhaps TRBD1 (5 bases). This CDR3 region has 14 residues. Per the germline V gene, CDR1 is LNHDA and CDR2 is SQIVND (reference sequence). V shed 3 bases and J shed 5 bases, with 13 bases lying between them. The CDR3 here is CASSMGAGSTEAFF. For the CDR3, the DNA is TGTGCCAGTAGTATGGGAGCAGGGAGTACTGAAGCTTTCTTT.